One and the same sample provided the 21 T cell receptor beta chains below, sequenced in a study of control samples from healthy donors and cancer patients. The method was immunoSEQ multiplex PCR; TCRdb's version includes in-frame clones alone and lacks a portion of them. Of roughly 130,000 clones listed, nearly 90% are singletons. The sequencing sample was made of blood. The receptors shown here come from a man aged 50 or older in good health.

CDR3 in DNA: TGCGCCAGCAGCCAAGTGGACAGAAATCAGCCCCAGCATTTT. This translates into CASSQVDRNQPQHF. This chain joins TRBV4-1 and TRBJ1-5; maybe TRBD1 (6 bases). Germline CDR1 MGHRA, CDR2 YSYEKL. Trimming took off 1 base at V and 4 bases at J, with 8 bases between the two ends. This CDR3 comprises 14 residues.

The J gene is TRBJ2-3, the V gene TRBV7-9; D remains ambiguous. CDR3 length: 16 amino acids. The V gene lost 5 bases and the J gene lost 6 bases, with 21 bases spanning the gap. Germline CDR1 SEHNR, CDR2 FQNEAQ (reference sequence). CDR3 DNA sequence: TGTGCCAGCAGCCCTTCGTCTGTGGGTGAAACCGATACGCAGTATTTT. As protein: CASSPSSVGETDTQYF.

In nucleotides, the CDR3 is TGTGCCAGCAGTTACGGGCAGCTTAATGAAAAACTGTTTTTT. It translates to CASSYGQLNEKLFF. The rearrangement joins TRBV6-5 to TRBJ1-4, with D unclear. Germline V gene sequence: CDR1 MNHEY, CDR2 SVGAGI. V was shortened by 2 bases and J by 4 bases, with 8 bases between the two germline ends. The CDR3 covers 14 residues.

The V gene is TRBV28, the J gene TRBJ1-4; the match to TRBD1 covers 8 bases. The ends lost 5 bases at V and 8 bases at J; junction bases unmatched: 13. Germline CDR1 and CDR2: MDHEN and SYDVKM. This CDR3 is 16 amino acids long. CDR3 DNA: TGTGCCAGCAGTCTGGGTCAGGGGGCGGGAGAGGAAAAACTGTTTTTT. Translated, it gives CASSLGQGAGEEKLFF.

The CDR3 DNA sequence: TGCAGCGTCACCCGGGACAGGGGGCGAGAGCAGTACTTC. It is translated as CSVTRDRGREQYF. This chain joins TRBV29-1 and TRBJ2-7; TRBD1 matches 12 bases. CDR1 is SQVTM and CDR2 is ANQGSEA in the germline V gene. The CDR3 runs 13 residues. V lost 6 bases and J lost 7; bases outside the gene matches: 7.

The V and J genes are TRBV5-1 and TRBJ1-6; weak D call: TRBD1 (6 bases). This CDR3 is 17 amino acids long. The germline V and J ends were trimmed by 4 bases and 0 bases, with 14 bases remaining between them. CDR1 and CDR2 from the germline V gene are SGHRS and YFSETQ. Here the CDR3 DNA reads TGCGCCAGCAGCCCGGAGGGGGGATACTCCTATAATTCACCCCTCCACTTT. Protein sequence: CASSPEGGYSYNSPLHF. Variable domain in full (rest from reference TRBV5-1 and TRBJ1-6): KAGVTQTPRYLIKTRGQQVTLSCSPISGHRSVSWYQQTPGQGLQFLFEYFSETQRNKGNFPGRFSGRQFSNSRSEMNVSTLELGDSALYLCASSPEGGYSYNSPLHFGNGTRLTVT.

The V and J genes are TRBV5-1 and TRBJ1-1; D is perhaps TRBD1 (5 bases). The germline V gene has CDR1 SGHRS and CDR2 YFSETQ. Between the trimmed V and J ends, which lost 0 bases and 0 bases, there was a span of 15 bases. The CDR3 has 17 residues. Here the CDR3 DNA reads TGCGCCAGCAGCTTGGCCGGGGTAAGGGGCATGAACACTGAAGCTTTCTTT. Residues: CASSLAGVRGMNTEAFF.

V gene TRBV4-1 combines with J gene TRBJ2-2, with a weak D call TRBD2 (6 bases). The germline V gene has CDR1 MGHRA and CDR2 YSYEKL. The CDR3 is made up of 15 amino acids. V lost 1 base and J lost 6, with 12 bases in between. The CDR3 DNA reads as TGCGCCAGCAGCCAAGTCGATAGGGACTCCGGGGAGCTGTTTTTT. Amino acid sequence: CASSQVDRDSGELFF.

The chain couples TRBV19 to TRBJ1-4; D remains unclear. Germline values: CDR1 LNHDA, CDR2 SQIVND (reference sequence). Trimming shortened V by 6 bases and J by 0 bases, and 20 bases separated the two germline ends. The CDR3 runs to 18 residues. CDR3 DNA sequence: TGTGCCAGTAGAGAGGTCTTTCGGGATCTGGCAACTAATGAAAAACTGTTTTTT. It specifies CASREVFRDLATNEKLFF. Looking up the rest from reference TRBV19 and TRBJ1-4 gives the full variable domain: DGGITQSPKYLFRKEGQNVTLSCEQNLNHDAMYWYRQDPGQGLRLIYYSQIVNDFQKGDIAEGYSVSREKKESFPLTVTSAQKNPTAFYLCASREVFRDLATNEKLFFGSGTQLSVL.

The chain uses TRBV12-3 or TRBV12-4 and TRBJ1-1, with 8 bases that match TRBD1. V dropped 6 bases and J dropped 3; count of bases not matched to a gene: 3. CDR3 size: 13 residues. The CDR3 here is CASRDRVYTEAFF. The CDR3 DNA follows: TGTGCCAGCAGGGACAGGGTTTACACTGAAGCTTTCTTT.

The chain employs TRBV28 and TRBJ1-1; tentatively, D is TRBD1 (5 bases). Trimming took 3 bases from V and 4 from J, leaving 21 bases between them. The CDR3 extends over 17 amino acids. Germline values: CDR1 MDHEN, CDR2 SYDVKM. CDR3 coding DNA: TGTGCCAGCAGTTTGAATAGCGCAGGGAAGTTCGGCACTGAAGCTTTCTTT. This codes for CASSLNSAGKFGTEAFF.

This chain joins TRBV24-1 and TRBJ2-3, with D uncertain. Germline lookup yields CDR1 KGHDR and CDR2 SFDVKD. Deletions cut 4 bases from V and 1 base from J, with 14 bases between. This CDR3 is 16 amino acids long. CDR3 DNA: TGTGCCACCAGTGACCCAAGGCGCCCCGGCACAGATACGCAGTATTTT. This translates into CATSDPRRPGTDTQYF.

Comments on this clone: At the DNA level, this CDR3 is encoded by other sequences in the same sample as well. The chain recombines TRBV9 with TRBJ1-5; 8 nucleotides agree with TRBD1. From germline, CDR1 is SGDLS and CDR2 YYNGEE. The CDR3 runs to 15 residues. After removal of 3 bases from V and 5 bases from J, the junction contained 7 bases not matched to a gene. CDR3 protein: CASSAGQGGDQPQHF. The CDR3 nucleotides are TGTGCCAGCAGCGCAGGACAGGGCGGGGATCAGCCCCAGCATTTT. Full variable domain (remainder filled in from reference TRBV9 and TRBJ1-5): DSGVTQTPKHLITATGQRVTLRCSPRSGDLSVYWYQQSLDQGLQFLIQYYNGEERAKGNILERFSAQQFPDLHSELNLSSLELGDSALYFCASSAGQGGDQPQHFGDGTRLSIL.

This CDR3 is CASSLVQGNVFSNQPQHF. The CDR3 nucleotides read TGTGCCAGCAGTTTAGTTCAGGGGAACGTCTTTAGCAATCAGCCCCAGCATTTT. The chain employs TRBV28 and TRBJ1-5; possibly TRBD1 for D (6 bases). V dropped 2 bases and J dropped 0 bases, with 17 bases sitting between them. Germline lookup yields CDR1 MDHEN and CDR2 SYDVKM. The CDR3 spans 18 residues.

V gene TRBV5-1 combines with J gene TRBJ2-5; 10 nucleotides match TRBD2. The CDR3 is 15 amino acids. The V gene end was trimmed by 3 bases and the J gene end by 4 bases; junction bases not matched to a gene: 6. From germline, CDR1 is SGHRS and CDR2 YFSETQ. The CDR3 coding sequence is TGCGCCAGCAGCTCCCCGGGACTAGCGCGAGAGACCCAGTACTTC. Its translation: CASSSPGLARETQYF.

This chain connects TRBV5-1 to TRBJ2-3; 12 bases agree with TRBD2. CDR1 SGHRS and CDR2 YFSETQ come from the germline V gene. The CDR3 spans 16 residues. V lost 2 bases and J lost 1; bases outside the gene matches: 2. The CDR3 is CASSFRTSGGTDTQYF. In DNA, the CDR3 is TGCGCCAGCAGCTTCCGGACTAGCGGGGGCACAGATACGCAGTATTTT.

The chain uses TRBV3-1 (or the pseudogene TRBV3-2) and TRBJ1-1, with TRBD1 identical over 9 bases. Germline loops: CDR1 LGHDT, CDR2 YNNKEL (reference sequence). The CDR3 runs to 12 residues. In DNA, the CDR3 is TGTGCAACACAGGGGGCACCCTATGAAGCTTTCTTT. It codes for CATQGAPYEAFF.

J is TRBJ2-1 and V is TRBV5-1; 8 bases fit TRBD2. Germline assignment: CDR1 SGHRS and CDR2 YFSETQ. With 1 base clipped from V and 4 bases from J, the junction kept 4 bases outside the gene matches. The length of the CDR3 is 15 residues. CDR3 nucleotide sequence: TGCGCCAGCAGCTTGACGGGGGGGACTTACAATGAGCAGTTCTTC. As protein: CASSLTGGTYNEQFF. The full variable domain, completed using reference TRBV5-1 and TRBJ2-1, is KAGVTQTPRYLIKTRGQQVTLSCSPISGHRSVSWYQQTPGQGLQFLFEYFSETQRNKGNFPGRFSGRQFSNSRSEMNVSTLELGDSALYLCASSLTGGTYNEQFFGPGTRLTVL.

The CDR3 reads CASSLVPGLAGGAGELFF. The CDR3 region has the DNA TGTGCCAGCAGCTTGGTCCCGGGACTAGCGGGGGGTGCCGGGGAGCTGTTTTTT. V and J are TRBV5-4 and TRBJ2-2; 15 bases map to TRBD2. The junction had 6 bases not matched to a gene; V was cut back by 0 bases and J by 6 bases. The CDR3 extends over 18 amino acids. Germline V gene lookup returns CDR1 SGHNT and CDR2 YYREEE (reference sequence).

The chain uses TRBV15 and TRBJ2-3; 8 positions agree with TRBD2. Germline V gene data show CDR1 as LNHNV and CDR2 as YYDKDF (reference sequence). Losses at the gene ends were 0 bases for V and 2 bases for J; bases not matched to a gene: 7. This CDR3 is 17 amino acids long. DNA of the CDR3: TGTGCCACCAGCAGAGATCGACCGGGGGGGTCCACAGATACGCAGTATTTT. It encodes CATSRDRPGGSTDTQYF.

The chain employs TRBV2 and TRBJ1-6; 8 nucleotides align to TRBD1. Unmatched junction bases numbered 7, after V lost 7 bases and J lost 8 bases. Germline V gene data show CDR1 as SNHLY and CDR2 as FYNNEI. The CDR3 runs to 14 residues. The CDR3: CASIESTGDSPLHF. CDR3 nucleotide sequence: TGTGCCAGCATTGAGTCGACAGGGGATTCACCCCTCCACTTT.